Shown below are 2 T cell receptor beta chains from a single sample sequenced in a study of CD4+ T cells in melanoma. Profiled with immunoSEQ multiplex PCR; TCRdb holds only in-frame clones, not every one. The table lists roughly 140,000 clones, roughly 91% of them singletons. All receptors come from a human donor with melanoma.

The table lists this clone with a count of one. The chain links TRBV6-1 to TRBJ1-2; tentative D call: TRBD1 (5 bases). CDR1 is MNHNS and CDR2 is SASEGT in the germline V gene. This CDR3 spans 15 amino acids. V dropped 0 bases and J dropped 4 bases, with 12 bases sitting between them. In DNA form, the CDR3 reads TGTGCCAGCAGTGAAGCACCCGGACAAGTCTATGGCTACACCTTC. This sequence encodes CASSEAPGQVYGYTF.

The V call is TRBV18, the J call TRBJ2-2, with D possibly being TRBD1 (6 bases). Looked up from germline, CDR1 is KGHSH and CDR2 is LQKENI. CDR3 length: 17 amino acids. Trimming took off 1 base at V and 4 bases at J, with 16 bases between the two ends. For the CDR3, the DNA is TGTGCCAGCTCACCACGATCTGGGGGCGAATCCACCGGGGAGCTGTTTTTT. This encodes CASSPRSGGESTGELFF.